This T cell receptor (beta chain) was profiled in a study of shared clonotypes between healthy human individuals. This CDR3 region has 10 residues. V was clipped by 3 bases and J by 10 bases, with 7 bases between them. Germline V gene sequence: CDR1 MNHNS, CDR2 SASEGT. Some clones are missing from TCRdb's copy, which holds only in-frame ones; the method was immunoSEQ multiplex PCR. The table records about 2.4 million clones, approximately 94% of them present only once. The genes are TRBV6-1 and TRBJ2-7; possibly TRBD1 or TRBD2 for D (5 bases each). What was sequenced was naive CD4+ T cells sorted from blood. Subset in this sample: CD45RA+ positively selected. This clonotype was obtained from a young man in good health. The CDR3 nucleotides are TGTGCCAGCAGTGAGGGGGTTCAGTACTTC. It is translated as CASSEGVQYF.